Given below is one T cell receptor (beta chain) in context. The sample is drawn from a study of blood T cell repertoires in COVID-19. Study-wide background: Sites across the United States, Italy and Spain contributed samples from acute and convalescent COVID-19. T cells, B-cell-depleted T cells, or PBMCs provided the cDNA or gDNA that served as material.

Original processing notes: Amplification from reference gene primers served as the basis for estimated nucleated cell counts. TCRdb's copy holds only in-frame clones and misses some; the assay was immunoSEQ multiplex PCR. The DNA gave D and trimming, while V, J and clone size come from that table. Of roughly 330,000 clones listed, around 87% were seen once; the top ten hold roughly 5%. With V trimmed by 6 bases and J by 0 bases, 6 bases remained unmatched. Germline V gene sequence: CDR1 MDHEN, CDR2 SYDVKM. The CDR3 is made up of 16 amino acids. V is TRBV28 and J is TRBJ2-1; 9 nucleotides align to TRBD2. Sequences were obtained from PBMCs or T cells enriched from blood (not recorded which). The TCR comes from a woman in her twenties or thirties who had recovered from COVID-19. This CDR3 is CASRLAGPISYNEQFF. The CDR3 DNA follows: TGTGCCAGCAGGCTAGCGGGGCCCATCTCCTACAATGAGCAGTTCTTC.